Each of the 22 T cell receptor beta chains below was sequenced from the same sample in a study of regulatory T cells in long-lasting Graves disease. As to time point: newly diagnosed GD, antithyroid drugs for less than 3 months. RNA isolated from PBMCs was used to make the TCR library. Relying on iRepertoire HTBI primers and Arm-PCR of CDR3 regions, the team built TCR beta libraries. TCRdb ran MiXCR on the multiplex PCR reads and lists one entry per CDR3 protein. The sample records 200,000 to 250,000 distinct CDR3 sequences, about 18% being singletons. This sample comprised peripheral blood mononuclear cells (PBMCs), obtained at new diagnosis, from a patient treated with antithyroid drugs. Every receptor here comes from a female donor with Graves disease.

This clonotype was seen repeatedly, ten times or more. The rearrangement joins TRBV3-1 to TRBJ2-1; 7 bases are shared with TRBD2. The CDR3 has 15 residues. Trimming removed 3 bases from V and 7 bases from J; junction bases left unmatched: 9. Germline CDR1 reads LGHDT; CDR2 reads YNNKEL (reference sequence). The CDR3 sequence: CASSHSGGSRNEQFF. The CDR3 region has the DNA TGTGCCAGCAGCCATTCGGGCGGGAGTCGAAATGAGCAGTTCTTC.

The sample holds many counts of this clonotype. The chain employs TRBV2 and TRBJ2-1; D gene ambiguous. Trimming took 6 bases from V and 6 from J, leaving 9 bases between them. The germline gives CDR1 SNHLY, CDR2 FYNNEI. This CDR3 spans 12 amino acids. The CDR3 region is CASSPLSNEQFF. As DNA, the CDR3 is TGTGCCAGCAGCCCCCTATCCAATGAGCAGTTCTTC.

The chain joins TRBV11-2 to TRBJ2-5; D gene uncertain. CDR3 size: 14 residues. Trimming left V 6 bases short and J 2 bases short, with 13 bases between. Germline V CDR1 and CDR2: SGHAT, FQNNGV. CDR3 DNA sequence: TGTGCCAGCAGTTTTGCCCAGCCTCAAGAGACCCAGTACTTC. Translation gives CASSFAQPQETQYF.

This clonotype was counted many times. The V call is TRBV15, the J call TRBJ2-5; 9 nucleotides line up with TRBD2. From germline, CDR1 is LNHNV and CDR2 YYDKDF (reference sequence). The J segment lost 5 bases and the V segment lost 4 bases, leaving 17 bases of the junction unmatched. The CDR3 contains 18 residues. The CDR3 DNA is TGTGCCACCAGCACCGGCTCCGGGTTTAGCGGGAGCGGGGAGACCCAGTACTTC. It encodes CATSTGSGFSGSGETQYF.

This clonotype was counted at least ten times. This sequence joins TRBV4-2 and TRBJ2-3; a possible D gene is TRBD2 (6 bases). The CDR3 covers 15 residues. The germline gives CDR1 LGHNA, CDR2 YNFKEQ. With 1 base removed from V and 0 bases from J, the gap between germline ends came to 8 bases. In DNA form, the CDR3 reads TGTGCCAGCAGCCAAGCGGGGACTAGCACAGATACGCAGTATTTT. Its protein is CASSQAGTSTDTQYF.

This clonotype was observed many times. This chain uses TRBV9 with TRBJ2-2; 8 bases agree with TRBD2. CDR1 is SGDLS and CDR2 is YYNGEE in the germline V gene. V shed 3 bases and J 1 base; nucleotides not matched to a gene: 2. The CDR3 spans 15 residues. CDR3 coding DNA: TGTGCCAGCAGCGCGGGACTAGTGAACACCGGGGAGCTGTTTTTT. Its protein product is CASSAGLVNTGELFF.

This clonotype came up a few times. The J gene is TRBJ2-7, the V gene TRBV9; 15 bases line up with TRBD2. CDR1 and CDR2 from the germline V gene are SGDLS and YYNGEE. V shed 0 bases and J 9 bases; nucleotides not matched to a gene: 13. The CDR3 contains 18 residues. The CDR3 DNA is TGTGCCAGCAGCGTAGAGGGGACTAGCGGGAGGCACCTTGATGGGCAGTACTTC. Residues: CASSVEGTSGRHLDGQYF.

This clonotype has at least ten counts. The chain uses TRBV6-1 and TRBJ2-5; 8 bases align to TRBD2. Unmatched junction bases numbered 4, after V lost 7 bases and J lost 3 bases. The germline gives CDR1 MNHNS, CDR2 SASEGT. This CDR3 is built from 13 residues. The CDR3 loop reads CASKQLAEETQYF. In DNA form, the CDR3 reads TGTGCCAGCAAACAACTAGCGGAAGAGACCCAGTACTTC.

In this sample, this clonotype turned up many times. The V and J genes are TRBV11-1 and TRBJ2-1, with 12 bases that match TRBD2. The CDR3 runs to 18 residues. V dropped 4 bases and J dropped 4; count of bases not matched to a gene: 11. Germline V CDR1 and CDR2: SGHAT, FQDESV (reference sequence). This CDR3 reads CASSSIASGRASYNEQFF. The DNA of the CDR3 is TGTGCCAGCAGCTCTATTGCTAGCGGGAGGGCCTCGTACAATGAGCAGTTCTTC.

This clonotype was recorded at least ten times. The chain joins TRBV19 to TRBJ2-4; 8 bases fit TRBD1. The CDR3 runs to 15 residues. V was clipped by 3 bases and J by 8 bases; unmatched bases: 9. Looked up from germline, CDR1 is LNHDA and CDR2 is SQIVND (reference sequence). CDR3 DNA sequence: TGTGCCAGTAGTATCGTGGGGCAGGGGGCCTACATTCAGTACTTC. Translation: CASSIVGQGAYIQYF.

The table lists this clonotype with a few counts. Since a far larger clone is one base different, this is likely a read error. The CDR3 bases are TGTGCCAGCCAGTCCAGCGGGAGGTTTGGGAATGAGCAGTTCTTC. Translating it yields CASQSSGRFGNEQFF. The rearrangement links TRBV11-2 to TRBJ2-1; 9 bases align to TRBD2. Germline V lookup: CDR1 SGHAT, CDR2 FQNNGV. The CDR3 is 15 amino acids. V shed 8 bases and J 7 bases; nucleotides not matched to a gene: 12. Variable domain in full (rest from reference TRBV11-2 and TRBJ2-1): EAGVAQSPRYKIIEKRQSVAFWCNPISGHATLYWYQQILGQGPKLLIQFQNNGVVDDSQLPKDRFSAERLKGVDSTLKIQPAKLEDSAVYLCASQSSGRFGNEQFFGPGTRLTVL.

In this sample, this clonotype turned up many times. The chain uses TRBV3-1 and TRBJ1-1; maybe TRBD1 (6 bases). The CDR3 runs 14 residues. Germline V gene data show CDR1 as LGHDT and CDR2 as YNNKEL (reference sequence). Trimming stripped 4 bases from V and 4 bases from J, with 13 bases between. CDR3 coding DNA: TGTGCCAGCAGCCCCTACAGGGTGGCCACTGAAGCTTTCTTT. It translates to CASSPYRVATEAFF.

This clonotype has a count of ten or more. V is TRBV12-3 or TRBV12-4 and J is TRBJ2-5; either TRBD1 or TRBD2 may supply D (5 bases each). The CDR3 totals 13 residues. V lost 3 bases, J lost 4 bases, and 9 bases lay in between. CDR3 sequence (DNA): TGTGCCAGCAGTTTGGGGGAGATAGAGACCCAGTACTTC. This codes for CASSLGEIETQYF.

This clonotype occurred many times. This chain connects TRBV3-1 to TRBJ2-2; the D gene is possibly TRBD1 (7 bases). With 0 bases removed from V and 3 bases from J, the gap between germline ends came to 17 bases. CDR3 size: 18 residues. The germline gives CDR1 LGHDT, CDR2 YNNKEL (reference sequence). The CDR3 DNA reads TGTGCCAGCAGCCAAGATCACCGGGCAGGGGGGTACACCGGGGAGCTGTTTTTT. Protein product: CASSQDHRAGGYTGELFF.

This clonotype has a count of ten or more. The chain joins TRBV24-1 to TRBJ2-2, with a tentative D call TRBD1 (5 bases). The germline gives CDR1 KGHDR, CDR2 SFDVKD. V dropped 2 bases and J dropped 0 bases, with 15 bases sitting between them. The CDR3 spans 18 residues. CDR3 nucleotides: TGTGCCACCAGTGATTCTTGGGGCCGAGCTGCGAACACCGGGGAGCTGTTTTTT. This sequence encodes CATSDSWGRAANTGELFF.

This clonotype occurred many times. The chain is built from TRBV7-2 and TRBJ2-1; D is unresolved. The CDR3 totals 13 residues. CDR1 and CDR2 from the germline V gene are SGHTA and FQGNSA. V lost 2 bases and J 9 bases, leaving 11 bases between the germline ends. This CDR3 reads CASSLSQLGEQFF. The CDR3 DNA reads TGTGCCAGCAGCTTAAGCCAGTTAGGTGAGCAGTTCTTC.

The chain uses TRBV5-1 and TRBJ2-3; TRBD2 aligns across 9 bases. J lost 5 bases, V lost 1 base, and 8 bases had no gene match. The CDR3 is 16 residues long. Germline loops: CDR1 SGHRS, CDR2 YFSETQ. The CDR3 reads CASSLFSGSRGDTQYF. CDR3 nucleotide sequence: TGCGCCAGCAGCTTGTTTAGCGGGAGTCGAGGAGATACGCAGTATTTT.

On this clonotype itself: A read error is the likely source, as a far larger clone sits one nucleotide away. The rearrangement links TRBV27 to TRBJ2-1; 12 bases align to TRBD2. The J call is in doubt because the DNA end fits TRBJ2-5 better. Per germline, CDR1 MNHEY and CDR2 SMNVEV (reference sequence). CDR3 length equals 17 residues. The CDR3 region has the DNA TGTGCCAGCAGCCCGGGACTAGCGGGCCGTCTTCAAGGGACCCAGTACTTC. It encodes CASSPGLAGRLQGTQYF.

The chain combines TRBV12-3 or TRBV12-4 with TRBJ1-1; 12 bases match TRBD1. CDR3 length: 16 residues. Unmatched junction bases numbered 10, after V lost 6 bases and J lost 5 bases. CDR3 nucleotides: TGTGCCAGCAGAAGGGGACAGGGGGCCCAAAGGACTGAAGCTTTCTTT. The encoded protein is CASRRGQGAQRTEAFF.

This clonotype was seen ten or more times. The rearrangement links TRBV6-5 to TRBJ2-7; 10 bases are shared with TRBD1. Trimming at V came to 2 bases and at J to 5 bases, leaving 3 bases not matched to a gene. The germline gives CDR1 MNHEY, CDR2 SVGAGI. CDR3 size: 14 residues. CDR3 bases: TGTGCCAGCAGTTACGGACAGGGGGTAAACGAGCAGTACTTC. Translated: CASSYGQGVNEQYF.

This clonotype was seen at least ten times. As DNA, the CDR3 is TGTGCCATCAGTGAGTCGACGGGCGGGAGAGTTAGCCAGACCCAGTACTTC. Its translation: CAISESTGGRVSQTQYF. The chain employs TRBV10-3 and TRBJ2-5, with TRBD2 identical over 7 bases. J was trimmed by 6 bases and V by 0 bases; bases with no gene match: 13. Germline assignment: CDR1 ENHRY and CDR2 SYGVKD. The CDR3 totals 17 residues.

This clonotype has a count of ten or more. The chain has TRBV9 and TRBJ2-7; D gene ambiguous. The CDR3 is made up of 13 amino acids. V lost 0 bases and J lost 2, with 6 bases in between. Looked up from germline, CDR1 is SGDLS and CDR2 is YYNGEE. The CDR3 nucleotides are TGTGCCAGCAGCGTAGGGGCGGCCTACGAGCAGTACTTC. Translation: CASSVGAAYEQYF.